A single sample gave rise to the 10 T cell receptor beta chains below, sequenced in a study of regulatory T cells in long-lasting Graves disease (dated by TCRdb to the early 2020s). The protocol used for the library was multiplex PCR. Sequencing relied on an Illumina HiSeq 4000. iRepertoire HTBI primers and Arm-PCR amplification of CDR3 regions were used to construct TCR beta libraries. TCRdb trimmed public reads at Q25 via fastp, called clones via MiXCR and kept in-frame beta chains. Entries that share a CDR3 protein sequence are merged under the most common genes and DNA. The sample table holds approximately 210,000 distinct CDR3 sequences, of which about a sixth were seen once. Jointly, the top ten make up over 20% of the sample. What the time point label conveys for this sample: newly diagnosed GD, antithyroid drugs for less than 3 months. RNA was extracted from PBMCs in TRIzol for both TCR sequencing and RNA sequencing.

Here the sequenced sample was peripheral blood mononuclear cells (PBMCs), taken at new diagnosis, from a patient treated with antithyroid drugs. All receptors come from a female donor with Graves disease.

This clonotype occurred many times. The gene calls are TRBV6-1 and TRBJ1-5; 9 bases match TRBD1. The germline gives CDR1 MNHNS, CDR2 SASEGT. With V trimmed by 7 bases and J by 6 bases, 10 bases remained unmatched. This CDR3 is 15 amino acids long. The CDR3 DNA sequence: TGTGCCAGCACCCCAACAGGGGGCAGGGTTCAGCCCCAGCATTTT. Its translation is CASTPTGGRVQPQHF.

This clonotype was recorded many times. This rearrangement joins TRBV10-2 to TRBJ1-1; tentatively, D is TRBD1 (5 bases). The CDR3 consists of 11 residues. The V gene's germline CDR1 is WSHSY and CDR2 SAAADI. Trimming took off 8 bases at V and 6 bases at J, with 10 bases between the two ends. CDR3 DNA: TGCGCCAGCGGGGGAGGCGCTGAAGCTTTCTTT. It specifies CASGGGAEAFF.

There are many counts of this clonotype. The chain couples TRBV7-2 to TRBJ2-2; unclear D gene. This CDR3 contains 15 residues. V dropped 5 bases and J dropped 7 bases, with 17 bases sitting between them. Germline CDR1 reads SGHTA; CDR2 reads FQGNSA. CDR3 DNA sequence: TGTGCCAGCAGCGCGGAAAGTCCCCTTTACGGGGAGCTGTTTTTT. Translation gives CASSAESPLYGELFF.

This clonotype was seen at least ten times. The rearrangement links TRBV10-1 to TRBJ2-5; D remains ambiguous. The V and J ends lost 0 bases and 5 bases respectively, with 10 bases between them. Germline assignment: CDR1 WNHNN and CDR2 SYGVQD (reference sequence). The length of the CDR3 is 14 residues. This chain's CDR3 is CASSESQGRETQYF. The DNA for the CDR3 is TGCGCCAGCAGTGAGTCGCAAGGTCGGGAGACCCAGTACTTC.

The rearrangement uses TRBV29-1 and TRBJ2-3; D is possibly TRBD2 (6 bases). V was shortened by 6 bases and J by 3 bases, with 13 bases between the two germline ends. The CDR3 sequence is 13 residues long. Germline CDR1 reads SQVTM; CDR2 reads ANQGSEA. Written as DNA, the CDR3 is TGCAGCGTGGGAGGAAGGGCTACAGATACGCAGTATTTT. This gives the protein CSVGGRATDTQYF.

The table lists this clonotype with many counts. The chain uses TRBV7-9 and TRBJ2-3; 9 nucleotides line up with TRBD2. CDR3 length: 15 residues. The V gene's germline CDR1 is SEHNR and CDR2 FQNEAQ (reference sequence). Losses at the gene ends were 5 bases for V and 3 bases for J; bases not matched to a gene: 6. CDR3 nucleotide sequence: TGTGCCAGCAGCGGGGTAGCGGGAGTAACAGATACGCAGTATTTT. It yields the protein CASSGVAGVTDTQYF.

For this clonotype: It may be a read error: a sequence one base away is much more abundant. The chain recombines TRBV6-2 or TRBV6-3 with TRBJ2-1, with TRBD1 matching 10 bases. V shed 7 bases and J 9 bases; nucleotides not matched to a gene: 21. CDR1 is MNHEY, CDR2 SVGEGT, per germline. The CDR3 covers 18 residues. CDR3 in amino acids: CASNTDRGRTGGRSEQFF. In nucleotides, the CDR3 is TGTGCCAGCAATACTGACAGGGGGCGGACGGGAGGAAGAAGTGAGCAGTTCTTC.

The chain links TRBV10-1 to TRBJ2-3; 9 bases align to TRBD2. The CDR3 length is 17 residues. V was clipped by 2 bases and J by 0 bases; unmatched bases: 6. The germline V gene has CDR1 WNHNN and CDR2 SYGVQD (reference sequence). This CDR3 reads CASSETSGWSSTDTQYF. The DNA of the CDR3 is TGCGCCAGCAGTGAGACTAGCGGGTGGTCTAGCACAGATACGCAGTATTTT.

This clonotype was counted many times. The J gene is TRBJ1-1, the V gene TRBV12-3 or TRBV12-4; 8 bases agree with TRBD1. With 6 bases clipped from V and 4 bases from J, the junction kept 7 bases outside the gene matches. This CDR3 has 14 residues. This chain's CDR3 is CASRVTGVGTEAFF. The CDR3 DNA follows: TGTGCCAGCAGGGTGACAGGGGTCGGCACTGAAGCTTTCTTT.

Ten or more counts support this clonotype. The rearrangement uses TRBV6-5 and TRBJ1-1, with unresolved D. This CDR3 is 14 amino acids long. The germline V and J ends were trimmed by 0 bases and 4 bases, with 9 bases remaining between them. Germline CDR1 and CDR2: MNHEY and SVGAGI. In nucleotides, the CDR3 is TGTGCCAGCAGTTACTCCCCAGGTAGCACTGAAGCTTTCTTT. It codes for CASSYSPGSTEAFF.